The 30 T cell receptor beta chains listed next were all sequenced from one sample in a study of T cells after yellow fever vaccination. Using its own MiXCR run on the 5' RACE reads, TCRdb lists one record per CDR3 protein. The sample carries some 340,000 distinct CDR3 sequences, around 10% recorded once. Material: CD4+ T cells sorted from PBMCs, obtained 45 days after the yellow fever booster vaccination. The receptors were gathered from a man aged 18 to 30 who received the YFV17D yellow fever vaccine.

This clonotype was detected ten times or more. This chain joins TRBV5-1 and TRBJ2-1; D may be TRBD1 (6 bases). V shed 0 bases and J shed 3 bases, with 10 bases lying between them. This CDR3 contains 15 residues. The germline V gene encodes CDR1 SGHRS and CDR2 YFSETQ. CDR3 sequence reads: CASSLAADSYNEQFF. CDR3 nucleotides: TGCGCCAGCAGCTTGGCAGCGGACAGCTACAATGAGCAGTTCTTC.

This clonotype was picked up many times. The CDR3 DNA follows: TGTGCCAGCAGCTTAAACCCCGGGACAGGGAACACTGAAGCTTTCTTT. Its translation is CASSLNPGTGNTEAFF. This sequence joins TRBV7-2 and TRBJ1-1; 8 positions agree with TRBD1. V shed 2 bases and J 1 base; nucleotides not matched to a gene: 6. This CDR3 has 16 amino acids. Germline values: CDR1 SGHTA, CDR2 FQGNSA. The entire variable domain, with the rest obtained from reference TRBV7-2 and TRBJ1-1, is as follows: GAGVSQSPSNKVTEKGKDVELRCDPISGHTALYWYRQSLGQGLEFLIYFQGNSAPDKSGLPSDRFSAERTGGSVSTLTIQRTQQEDSAVYLCASSLNPGTGNTEAFFGQGTRLTVV.

V usage is TRBV5-1 and J usage is TRBJ2-3, with 10 bases fitting TRBD2. The J segment lost 6 bases and the V segment lost 4 bases, leaving 8 bases of the junction unmatched. CDR1 is SGHRS and CDR2 is YFSETQ in the germline V gene. The CDR3 loop spans 15 amino acids. The CDR3, as DNA: TGCGCCAGCAGCACAGCGGGAGGGCCGTATGATACGCAGTATTTT. It translates to CASSTAGGPYDTQYF.

In this sample, this clonotype turned up many times. The genes are TRBV5-1 and TRBJ2-1; D may be TRBD1 or TRBD2 (6 bases each). V lost 7 bases, J lost 8 bases, and 22 bases lay in between. Germline V gene lookup returns CDR1 SGHRS and CDR2 YFSETQ. The CDR3 is made up of 15 amino acids. CDR3 region: CASRQGGGGPDEQFF. In DNA, the CDR3 is TGCGCCAGCCGCCAGGGAGGTGGGGGCCCCGATGAGCAGTTCTTC.

This clonotype occurred a few times. This chain connects TRBV4-2 to TRBJ2-7; maybe TRBD1 (6 bases). The germline V gene encodes CDR1 LGHNA and CDR2 YNFKEQ. The CDR3 has 15 amino acids. V was trimmed by 1 base and J by 7 bases, leaving 17 bases between them. The CDR3 DNA reads TGTGCCAGCAGCCAAGGCCAACAGGGTGTGGAAGAGCAGTACTTC. Protein: CASSQGQQGVEEQYF.

This clonotype was detected ten times or more. The rearrangement uses TRBV5-1 and TRBJ2-1; D is uncertain. Trimming pared 0 bases from V and 5 bases from J, leaving 9 bases between. Looked up from germline, CDR1 is SGHRS and CDR2 is YFSETQ. The CDR3 has 14 amino acids. The CDR3 protein is CASSLGAQDNEQFF. For the CDR3, the DNA is TGCGCCAGCAGCTTGGGGGCCCAAGACAATGAGCAGTTCTTC.

The chain uses TRBV7-2 and TRBJ2-5; TRBD1 is a possible D gene (5 bases). Germline CDR1 SGHTA, CDR2 FQGNSA. V was trimmed by 1 base and J by 4 bases, leaving 10 bases between them. The CDR3 has 14 residues. This CDR3 is CASSLDTQGETQYF. In DNA form, the CDR3 reads TGTGCCAGCAGCTTAGACACCCAGGGAGAGACCCAGTACTTC.

The chain recombines TRBV5-5 with TRBJ1-5, with D uncertain. Per the germline V gene, CDR1 is SGHKS and CDR2 is YYEKEE (reference sequence). Trimming pared 4 bases from V and 1 base from J, leaving 15 bases between. The CDR3 has 16 residues. CDR3 in DNA: TGTGCCAGCAGCATCGGTCCTACAGTCAGCAATCAGCCCCAGCATTTT. Its protein is CASSIGPTVSNQPQHF.

This clonotype showed up just a few times. The chain is built from TRBV28 and TRBJ2-6; 7 bases are a match to TRBD2. This CDR3 comprises 14 residues. The V and J ends lost 10 bases and 4 bases, in that order; junction bases with no gene match: 7. Germline lookup yields CDR1 MDHEN and CDR2 SYDVKM. CDR3 DNA: TGTGCCATCCGGGGGGACCCCGGGGCCAACGTCCTGACTTTC. This gives the protein CAIRGDPGANVLTF.

The sample holds a few counts of this clonotype. The chain recombines TRBV20-1 with TRBJ2-7, with 7 bases fitting TRBD1. CDR3 size: 14 residues. The ends lost 5 bases at V and 1 base at J; junction bases unmatched: 8. Germline CDR1 is DFQATT and CDR2 is SNEGSKA (reference sequence). The CDR3 region has the DNA TGCAGTGCTCCTCGACAGGGAGCTTCCTACGAGCAGTACGTC. Amino acids: CSAPRQGASYEQYV.

This clonotype has just a few counts. The chain combines TRBV19 with TRBJ2-2; 9 bases are a match to TRBD1. With V trimmed by 3 bases and J by 5 bases, 10 bases remained unmatched. There are 17 residues in the CDR3. Germline CDR1 LNHDA, CDR2 SQIVND (reference sequence). The DNA for the CDR3 is TGTGCCAGTAGTATCAACAGGGGGCGAGGGCCAACCGGGGAGCTGTTTTTT. Amino acids: CASSINRGRGPTGELFF.

This clonotype was recorded at least ten times. The chain couples TRBV20-1 to TRBJ2-1; D not certain. V lost 5 bases, J lost 10 bases, and 12 bases lay in between. This CDR3 region has 11 residues. Germline CDR1 is DFQATT and CDR2 is SNEGSKA (reference sequence). The CDR3 is CSALGIEEQFF. The CDR3 DNA reads as TGCAGTGCTCTAGGAATCGAGGAGCAGTTCTTC.

This rearrangement joins TRBV9 to TRBJ2-3; D perhaps matches TRBD2 (5 bases). With 4 bases removed from V and 2 bases from J, the gap between germline ends came to 8 bases. The CDR3 is 13 amino acids. Germline V gene lookup returns CDR1 SGDLS and CDR2 YYNGEE. The CDR3 loop reads CASSREPTDTQYF. The CDR3 nucleotides read TGTGCCAGCAGCAGGGAGCCCACAGATACGCAGTATTTT.

V is TRBV4-3 and J is TRBJ1-5, with 9 nucleotides matching TRBD1. Germline values: CDR1 LGHNA, CDR2 YSLEER. There are 15 residues in the CDR3. V lost 0 bases to trimming and J lost 7 bases; unmatched junction nucleotides: 4. The CDR3 bases are TGCGCCAGCAGCCAAGAGACAGGGGGTTCGCAGCCCCAGCATTTT. Translating it yields CASSQETGGSQPQHF.

The chain couples TRBV27 to TRBJ2-7; D unclear. Trimming removed 0 bases from V and 2 bases from J, with 11 bases in between. Germline V gene sequence: CDR1 MNHEY, CDR2 SMNVEV (reference sequence). The CDR3 consists of 15 residues. CDR3 in amino acids: CASSLSPTTTYEQYF. As DNA, the CDR3 is TGTGCCAGCAGTTTATCGCCCACCACTACCTACGAGCAGTACTTC.

There are a few counts of this clonotype. The chain carries TRBV11-2 and TRBJ2-1; perhaps TRBD1 as D (6 bases). From germline, CDR1 is SGHAT and CDR2 FQNNGV. V lost 3 bases and J lost 5, with 14 bases in between. The CDR3 spans 15 residues. CDR3 sequence (DNA): TGTGCCAGCAGCTTTAGGGGGTGGTCCGACAATGAGCAGTTCTTC. Protein product: CASSFRGWSDNEQFF.

In this sample, this clonotype turned up many times. This chain connects TRBV7-2 to TRBJ2-1; 7 nucleotides agree with TRBD2. Germline V gene lookup returns CDR1 SGHTA and CDR2 FQGNSA. The CDR3 runs 15 residues. V lost 4 bases to trimming and J lost 10 bases; unmatched junction nucleotides: 13. CDR3 sequence (DNA): TGTGCCAGCAGCTGGGACTACCAGAGCCGGGGGGAGCAGTTCTTC. It encodes CASSWDYQSRGEQFF.

Ten or more counts support this clonotype. The chain links TRBV4-3 to TRBJ2-4, with a weak D call TRBD1 (6 bases). Trimming cost V 1 base and J 3 bases, with 10 bases left between them. Per germline, CDR1 LGHNA and CDR2 YSLEER. This CDR3 is built from 15 residues. The DNA of the CDR3 is TGCGCCAGCAGCCAAGGGGTAGGGGGCAAAAACATTCAGTACTTC. Translated, it gives CASSQGVGGKNIQYF.

The CDR3: CASSLALLGANVLTF. CDR3 DNA sequence: TGCGCCAGCAGCTTGGCCCTATTGGGGGCCAACGTCCTGACTTTC. V gene TRBV5-1 combines with J gene TRBJ2-6; D remains unclear. Germline lookup yields CDR1 SGHRS and CDR2 YFSETQ. V lost 0 bases, J lost 4 bases, and 8 bases lay in between. The length of the CDR3 is 15 residues.

The chain is built from TRBV20-1 and TRBJ1-1; D uncertain. CDR3 length: 13 residues. With 6 bases removed from V and 4 bases from J, the gap between germline ends came to 15 bases. Germline V CDR1 and CDR2: DFQATT, SNEGSKA (reference sequence). The CDR3 DNA sequence: TGCAGTGCCCCAGGAGTAGGGTTCACTGAAGCTTTCTTT. This encodes CSAPGVGFTEAFF.

The chain has TRBV15 and TRBJ2-6, with D unresolved. CDR3 size: 12 residues. V was cut by 0 bases and J by 12 bases, with 6 bases left in between. Per the germline V gene, CDR1 is LNHNV and CDR2 is YYDKDF (reference sequence). As DNA, the CDR3 is TGTGCCACCAGCAGAGATACCCCCGTCCTGACTTTC. Translation gives CATSRDTPVLTF.

There are many counts of this clonotype. This chain connects TRBV7-2 to TRBJ2-3; 9 bases map to TRBD2. Germline CDR1 reads SGHTA; CDR2 reads FQGNSA. Losses at the gene ends were 1 base for V and 7 bases for J; bases not matched to a gene: 9. The CDR3 has 16 amino acids. CDR3 sequence reads: CASSLDAGLATYTQYF. The CDR3 DNA sequence: TGTGCCAGCAGCTTAGACGCGGGACTAGCAACGTATACGCAGTATTTT.

This clonotype was seen only a few times. The V gene is TRBV11-1, the J gene TRBJ2-3, with TRBD2 matching over 10 bases. V trimming: 4 bases; J trimming: 2 bases; junction bases outside the gene matches: 6. This CDR3 has 16 residues. Per the germline V gene, CDR1 is SGHAT and CDR2 is FQDESV (reference sequence). Here the CDR3 reads CASSSLAGAITDTQYF. CDR3 coding DNA: TGTGCCAGCAGCTCCCTAGCGGGGGCCATCACAGATACGCAGTATTTT.

The CDR3 here is CASSLVSGSGETQYF. As DNA, the CDR3 is TGCGCCAGCAGCTTGGTCTCGGGAAGTGGAGAGACCCAGTACTTC. The chain couples TRBV5-1 to TRBJ2-5, with D possibly being TRBD2 (5 bases). The V end was cut by 0 bases, the J end by 4 bases, with 13 bases between. The CDR3 length is 15 residues. Germline lookup yields CDR1 SGHRS and CDR2 YFSETQ.

This clonotype has just a few counts. The chain is built from TRBV6-6 and TRBJ2-4; D uncertain. The V gene's germline CDR1 is MNHNY and CDR2 SVGAGI (reference sequence). The CDR3 spans 16 residues. The germline V and J ends were trimmed by 4 bases and 0 bases, with 13 bases remaining between them. The DNA of the CDR3 is TGTGCCAGCAGTTTGATTCTTGGTCTAGCCAAAAACATTCAGTACTTC. This encodes CASSLILGLAKNIQYF.

This clonotype was found many times. The chain joins TRBV29-1 to TRBJ2-3; a possible D gene is TRBD1 (6 bases). Germline loops: CDR1 SQVTM, CDR2 ANQGSEA. V shed 7 bases and J shed 5 bases, with 22 bases lying between them. This CDR3 is built from 15 residues. CDR3 bases: TGCAGCGCCGTACCTACAGGGCTGGGTGGAGATACGCAGTATTTT. It translates to CSAVPTGLGGDTQYF.

CDR3 sequence (DNA): TGTGCCAGCAGCTTAGCTCCACCAAGGAGCTCCTACGAGCAGTACTTC. It is translated as CASSLAPPRSSYEQYF. The V call is TRBV7-2, the J call TRBJ2-7; D not resolved. Germline CDR1 and CDR2: SGHTA and FQGNSA. Trimming removed 0 bases at V and 0 bases at J, with 12 bases between. The CDR3 runs to 16 residues.

The J gene is TRBJ2-3, the V gene TRBV6-2 or TRBV6-3; 8 bases align to TRBD2. Looked up from germline, CDR1 is MNHEY and CDR2 is SVGEGT. V was pared by 6 bases and J by 6 bases, with 11 bases of the junction left unmatched. The CDR3 is made up of 15 amino acids. CDR3 residues: CASSTGTRPPDTQYF. The DNA for the CDR3 is TGTGCCAGCAGCACCGGGACTAGACCCCCGGATACGCAGTATTTT.

This clonotype was counted only a few times. The rearrangement joins TRBV19 to TRBJ2-3, with no clear D. The CDR3 consists of 14 residues. Trimming left V 6 bases short and J 2 bases short, with 12 bases between. Per the germline V gene, CDR1 is LNHDA and CDR2 is SQIVND (reference sequence). The CDR3 nucleotides read TGTGCCAGTAGGAGCCTTTCTCTCACAGATACGCAGTATTTT. Protein: CASRSLSLTDTQYF.

This clonotype was observed at least ten times. The gene calls are TRBV5-1 and TRBJ2-2; D remains ambiguous. The V end was cut by 5 bases, the J end by 3 bases, with 8 bases between. CDR3 length: 13 amino acids. Per germline, CDR1 SGHRS and CDR2 YFSETQ. CDR3 in amino acids: CASRLPDTGELFF. CDR3 DNA: TGCGCCAGCAGATTGCCGGACACCGGGGAGCTGTTTTTT. Full variable domain (remainder filled in from reference TRBV5-1 and TRBJ2-2): KAGVTQTPRYLIKTRGQQVTLSCSPISGHRSVSWYQQTPGQGLQFLFEYFSETQRNKGNFPGRFSGRQFSNSRSEMNVSTLELGDSALYLCASRLPDTGELFFGEGSRLTVL.